The next 3 T cell receptor beta chains were all read from a single sample in a study of control samples from healthy donors and cancer patients. Only in-frame clones appear in the TCRdb table, and some are missing; sequencing was by immunoSEQ multiplex PCR. The sample lists about 85,000 clones, approximately 90% seen once, with 3.5% to 4.5% in the top ten. The sequenced sample consisted of blood. The receptors stem from a young woman in good health.

The gene calls are TRBV28 and TRBJ1-2; D perhaps matches TRBD1 (5 bases). CDR3 size: 15 residues. Trimming shortened V by 7 bases and J by 10 bases, and 25 bases separated the two germline ends. Per the germline V gene, CDR1 is MDHEN and CDR2 is SYDVKM. This CDR3 reads CASTTKGAGWVVYTF. The CDR3, as DNA: TGTGCCAGCACCACGAAAGGGGCAGGCTGGGTCGTCTACACCTTC.

This clone was observed a few times. The V call is TRBV2, the J call TRBJ2-7; D call uncertain. V lost 2 bases to trimming and J lost 6 bases, with 5 bases between them. The CDR3 sequence is 11 residues long. Germline V gene lookup returns CDR1 SNHLY and CDR2 FYNNEI. The CDR3 sequence: CASSEYGEQYF. The CDR3 region has the DNA TGTGCCAGCAGTGAATACGGCGAGCAGTACTTC.

The chain combines TRBV5-1 with TRBJ1-6; D not resolved. The germline V gene has CDR1 SGHRS and CDR2 YFSETQ. The CDR3 is made up of 16 amino acids. V was pared by 3 bases and J by 6 bases, with 16 bases between. CDR3 residues: CASSSVPSDRNSPLHF. For the CDR3, the DNA is TGCGCCAGCAGCTCCGTCCCGAGCGACCGTAATTCACCCCTCCACTTT.